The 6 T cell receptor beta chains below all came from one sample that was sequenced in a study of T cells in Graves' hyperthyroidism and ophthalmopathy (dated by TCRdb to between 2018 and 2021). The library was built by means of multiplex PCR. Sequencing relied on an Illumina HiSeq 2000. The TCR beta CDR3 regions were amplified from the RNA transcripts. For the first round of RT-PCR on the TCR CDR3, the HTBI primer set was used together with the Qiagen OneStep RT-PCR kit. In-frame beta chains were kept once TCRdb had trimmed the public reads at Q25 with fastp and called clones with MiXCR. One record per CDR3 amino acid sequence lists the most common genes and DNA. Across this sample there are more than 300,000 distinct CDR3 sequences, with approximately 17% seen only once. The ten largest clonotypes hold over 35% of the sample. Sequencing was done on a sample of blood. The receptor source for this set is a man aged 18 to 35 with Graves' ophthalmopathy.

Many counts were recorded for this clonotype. The CDR3, as DNA: TGTGCCAGCAGCTATCGGACAGGGATCGGCTACACCTTC. Encoded protein: CASSYRTGIGYTF. The V call is TRBV7-8, the J call TRBJ1-2; 8 positions agree with TRBD1. CDR1 and CDR2 from the germline V gene are SGHVS and FQNEAQ. Trimming removed 4 bases from V and 8 bases from J; junction bases left unmatched: 6. The CDR3 runs 13 residues.

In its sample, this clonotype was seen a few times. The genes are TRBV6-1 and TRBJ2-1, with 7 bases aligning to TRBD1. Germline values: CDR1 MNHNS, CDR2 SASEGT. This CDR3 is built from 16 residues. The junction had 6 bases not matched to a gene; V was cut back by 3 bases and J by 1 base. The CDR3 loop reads CASSEYSGGSYNEQFF. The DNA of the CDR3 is TGTGCCAGCAGTGAGTACTCAGGGGGTTCCTACAATGAGCAGTTCTTC.

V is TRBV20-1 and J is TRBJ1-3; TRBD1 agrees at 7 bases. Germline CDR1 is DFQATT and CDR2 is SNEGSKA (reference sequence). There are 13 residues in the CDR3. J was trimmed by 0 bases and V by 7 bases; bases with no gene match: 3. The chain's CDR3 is CSVTGASGNTIYF. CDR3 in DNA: TGCAGTGTTACAGGGGCCTCTGGAAACACCATATATTTT.

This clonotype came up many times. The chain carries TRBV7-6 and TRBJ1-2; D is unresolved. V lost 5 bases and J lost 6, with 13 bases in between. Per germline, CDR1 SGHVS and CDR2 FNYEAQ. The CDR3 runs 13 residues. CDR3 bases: TGTGCCAGCAGCCTTCAAAATGGGGATGGCTACACCTTC. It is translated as CASSLQNGDGYTF.

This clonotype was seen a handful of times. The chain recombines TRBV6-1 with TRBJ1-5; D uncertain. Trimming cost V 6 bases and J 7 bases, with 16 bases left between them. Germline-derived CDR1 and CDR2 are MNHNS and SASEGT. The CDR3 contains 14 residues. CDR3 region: CASRPLGGGQPQHF. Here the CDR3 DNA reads TGTGCCAGCAGGCCCTTGGGCGGAGGGCAGCCCCAGCATTTT.

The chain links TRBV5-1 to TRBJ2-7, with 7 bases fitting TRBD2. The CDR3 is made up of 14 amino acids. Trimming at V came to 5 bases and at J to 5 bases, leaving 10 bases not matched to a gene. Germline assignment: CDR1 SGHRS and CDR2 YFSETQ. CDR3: CASSKDRDYDEQYF. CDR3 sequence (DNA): TGCGCCAGCAGTAAAGACCGGGACTACGACGAGCAGTACTTC.